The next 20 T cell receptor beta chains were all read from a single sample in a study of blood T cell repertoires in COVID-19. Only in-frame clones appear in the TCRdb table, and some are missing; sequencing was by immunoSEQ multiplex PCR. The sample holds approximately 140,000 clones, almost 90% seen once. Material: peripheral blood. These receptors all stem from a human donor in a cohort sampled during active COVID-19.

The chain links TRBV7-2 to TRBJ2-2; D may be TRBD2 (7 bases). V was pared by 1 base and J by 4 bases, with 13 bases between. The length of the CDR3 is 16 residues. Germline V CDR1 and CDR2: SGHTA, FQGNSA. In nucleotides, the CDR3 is TGTGCCAGCAGCTTAGTTAGGGGGGGCGGCACCGGGGAGCTGTTTTTT. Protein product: CASSLVRGGGTGELFF.

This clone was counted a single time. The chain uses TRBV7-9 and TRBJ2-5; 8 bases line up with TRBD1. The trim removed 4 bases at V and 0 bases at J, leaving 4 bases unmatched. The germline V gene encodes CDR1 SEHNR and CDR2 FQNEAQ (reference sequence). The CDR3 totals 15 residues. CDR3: CASSYGQGHQETQYF. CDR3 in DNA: TGTGCCAGCAGCTACGGACAGGGACACCAAGAGACCCAGTACTTC.

The CDR3 loop is CASSGGTFTDTQYF. CDR3 nucleotide sequence: TGCGCCAGCAGCGGGGGGACTTTCACAGATACGCAGTATTTT. The chain carries TRBV5-1 and TRBJ2-3, with D maybe TRBD2 (6 bases). The CDR3 is made up of 14 amino acids. V lost 4 bases to trimming and J lost 2 bases, with 11 bases between them. Germline V gene lookup returns CDR1 SGHRS and CDR2 YFSETQ. Complete variable domain (other parts from reference TRBV5-1 and TRBJ2-3): KAGVTQTPRYLIKTRGQQVTLSCSPISGHRSVSWYQQTPGQGLQFLFEYFSETQRNKGNFPGRFSGRQFSNSRSEMNVSTLELGDSALYLCASSGGTFTDTQYFGPGTRLTVL.

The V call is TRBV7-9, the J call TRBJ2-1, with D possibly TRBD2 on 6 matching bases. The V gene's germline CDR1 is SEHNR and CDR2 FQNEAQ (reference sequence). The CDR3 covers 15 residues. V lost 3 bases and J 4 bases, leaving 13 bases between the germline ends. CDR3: CASSFPGTLYNEQFF. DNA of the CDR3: TGTGCCAGCAGCTTCCCCGGGACTCTGTACAATGAGCAGTTCTTC.

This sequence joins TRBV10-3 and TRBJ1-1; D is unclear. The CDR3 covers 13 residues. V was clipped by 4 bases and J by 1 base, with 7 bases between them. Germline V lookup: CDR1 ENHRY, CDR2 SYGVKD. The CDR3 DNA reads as TGTGCCATCAGTGTTCTGGCGAACACTGAAGCTTTCTTT. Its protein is CAISVLANTEAFF.

The CDR3 DNA is TGTGCCAGCAGCCGGGACAGGGGTTCCAATAGGGGCACTGAAGCTTTCTTT. This encodes CASSRDRGSNRGTEAFF. The chain links TRBV3-1 (or the pseudogene TRBV3-2) to TRBJ1-1, with TRBD1 matching 10 bases. The length of the CDR3 is 17 residues. The germline V gene has CDR1 LGHDT and CDR2 YNNKEL (reference sequence). The ends lost 4 bases at V and 4 bases at J; junction bases unmatched: 12.

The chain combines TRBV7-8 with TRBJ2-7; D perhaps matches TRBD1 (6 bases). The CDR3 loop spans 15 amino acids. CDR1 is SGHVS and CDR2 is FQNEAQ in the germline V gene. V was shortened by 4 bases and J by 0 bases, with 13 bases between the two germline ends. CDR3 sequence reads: CASSSVRDISYEQYF. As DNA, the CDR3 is TGTGCCAGCAGCTCGGTCCGGGACATCTCCTACGAGCAGTACTTC.

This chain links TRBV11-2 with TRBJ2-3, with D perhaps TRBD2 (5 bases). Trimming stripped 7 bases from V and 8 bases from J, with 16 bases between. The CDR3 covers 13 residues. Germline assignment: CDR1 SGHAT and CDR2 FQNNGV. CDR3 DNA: TGTGCCAGCATTGGCGGGCCTGATGGTACGCAGTATTTT. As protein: CASIGGPDGTQYF.

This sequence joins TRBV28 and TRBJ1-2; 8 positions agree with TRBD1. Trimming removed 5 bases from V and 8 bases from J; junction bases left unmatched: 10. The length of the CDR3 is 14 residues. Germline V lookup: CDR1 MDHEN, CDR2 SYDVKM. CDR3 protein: CASSPQGAPRGYTF. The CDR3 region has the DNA TGTGCCAGCAGTCCCCAGGGGGCCCCGCGGGGCTACACCTTC.

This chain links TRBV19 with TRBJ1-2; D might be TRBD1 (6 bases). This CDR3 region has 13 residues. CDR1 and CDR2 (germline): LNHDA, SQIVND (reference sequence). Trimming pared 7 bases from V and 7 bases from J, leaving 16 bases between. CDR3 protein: CASTSPGGAGYTF. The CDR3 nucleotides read TGTGCCAGTACCTCGCCTGGGGGGGCTGGCTACACCTTC.

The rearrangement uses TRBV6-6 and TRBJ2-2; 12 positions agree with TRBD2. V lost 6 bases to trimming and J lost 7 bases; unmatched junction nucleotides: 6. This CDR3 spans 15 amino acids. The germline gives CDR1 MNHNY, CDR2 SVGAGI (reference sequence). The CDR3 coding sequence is TGTGCCAGCAGCCTAGCGGGGGGGCCGGACGGGGAGCTGTTTTTT. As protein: CASSLAGGPDGELFF.

CDR3 in DNA: TGTGCCAGCAGAGAACTGGGACTTCGGGACCAGTACAATGAGCAGTTCTTC. This gives the protein CASRELGLRDQYNEQFF. This rearrangement joins TRBV7-2 to TRBJ2-1; possibly TRBD2 for D (6 bases). The V and J ends lost 6 bases and 4 bases respectively, with 22 bases between them. Germline-derived CDR1 and CDR2 are SGHTA and FQGNSA. This CDR3 is built from 17 residues. Using reference TRBV7-2 and TRBJ2-1 for the parts outside the CDR3, the full variable domain is GAGVSQSPSNKVTEKGKDVELRCDPISGHTALYWYRQSLGQGLEFLIYFQGNSAPDKSGLPSDRFSAERTGGSVSTLTIQRTQQEDSAVYLCASRELGLRDQYNEQFFGPGTRLTVL.

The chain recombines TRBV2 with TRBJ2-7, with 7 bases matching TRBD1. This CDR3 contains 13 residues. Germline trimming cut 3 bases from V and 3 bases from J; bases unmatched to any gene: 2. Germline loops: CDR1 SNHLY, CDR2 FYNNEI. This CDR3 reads CASSEDRIYEQYF. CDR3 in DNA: TGTGCCAGCAGTGAGGACAGGATCTACGAGCAGTACTTC.

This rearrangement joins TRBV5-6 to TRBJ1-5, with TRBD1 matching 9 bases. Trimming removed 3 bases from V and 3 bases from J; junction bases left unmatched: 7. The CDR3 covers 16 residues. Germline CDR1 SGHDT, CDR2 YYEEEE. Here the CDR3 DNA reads TGTGCCAGCAGCTCTATGACAGGGGGAATCAATCAGCCCCAGCATTTT. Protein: CASSSMTGGINQPQHF.

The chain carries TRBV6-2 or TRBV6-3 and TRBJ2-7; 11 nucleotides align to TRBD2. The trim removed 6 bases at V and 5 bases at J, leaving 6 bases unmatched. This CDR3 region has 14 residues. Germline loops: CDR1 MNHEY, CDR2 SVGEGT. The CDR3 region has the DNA TGTGCCAGCAGCCGCCCGGGACTAGCGGACGAGCAGTACTTC. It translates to CASSRPGLADEQYF.

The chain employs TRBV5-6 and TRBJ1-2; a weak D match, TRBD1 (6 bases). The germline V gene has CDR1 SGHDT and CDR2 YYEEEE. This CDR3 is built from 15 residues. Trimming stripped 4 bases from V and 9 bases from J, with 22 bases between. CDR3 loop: CASSIRSNTGYSYTF. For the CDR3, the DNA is TGTGCCAGCAGCATCAGGTCCAACACAGGGTACAGCTACACCTTC.

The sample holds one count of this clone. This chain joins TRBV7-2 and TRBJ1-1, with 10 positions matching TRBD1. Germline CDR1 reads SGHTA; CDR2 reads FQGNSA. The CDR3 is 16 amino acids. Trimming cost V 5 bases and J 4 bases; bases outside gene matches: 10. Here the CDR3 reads CASSPNGGQGVTEAFF. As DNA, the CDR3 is TGTGCCAGCAGCCCGAACGGAGGACAGGGGGTCACTGAAGCTTTCTTT.

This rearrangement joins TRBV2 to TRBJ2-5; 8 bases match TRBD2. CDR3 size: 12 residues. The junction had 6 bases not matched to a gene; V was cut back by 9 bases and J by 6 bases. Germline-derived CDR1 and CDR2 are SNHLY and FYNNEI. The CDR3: CARRVAGKTQYF. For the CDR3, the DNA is TGTGCCAGAAGGGTAGCGGGGAAGACCCAGTACTTC.

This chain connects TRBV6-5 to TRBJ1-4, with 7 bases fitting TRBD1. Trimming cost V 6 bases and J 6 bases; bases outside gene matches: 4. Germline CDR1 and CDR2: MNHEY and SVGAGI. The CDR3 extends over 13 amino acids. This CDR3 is CASRGTAHEKLFF. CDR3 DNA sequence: TGTGCCAGCAGAGGGACAGCCCATGAAAAACTGTTTTTT.

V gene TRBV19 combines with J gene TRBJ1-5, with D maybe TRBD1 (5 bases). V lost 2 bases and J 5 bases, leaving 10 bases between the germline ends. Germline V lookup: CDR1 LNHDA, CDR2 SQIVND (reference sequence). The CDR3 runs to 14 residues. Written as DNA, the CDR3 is TGTGCCAGTAGTATAACCGGGGGGGATCAGCCCCAGCATTTT. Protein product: CASSITGGDQPQHF.